The 11 T cell receptor beta chains listed next were all sequenced from one sample in a study of long-term antiretroviral therapy in people with HIV. Survey-level resolution applied to immunoSEQ assay v3.0. Method: immunoSEQ multiplex PCR; TCRdb's copy keeps in-frame clones and lacks some. The sample has 25,000 or so clones, more than 70% seen once. The specimen was unsorted PBMCs, collected 3 years after starting antiretroviral therapy. These receptors originate from a man younger than 35 with HIV.

This rearrangement joins TRBV6-5 to TRBJ2-2; D gene uncertain. The CDR3 spans 11 residues. The germline CDR1 and CDR2 sequences are MNHEY and SVGAGI. The V end was cut by 6 bases, the J end by 8 bases, with 7 bases between. This chain's CDR3 is CASSRHGELFF. The CDR3 region has the DNA TGTGCCAGCAGCCGCCATGGGGAGCTGTTTTTT.

This chain connects TRBV28 to TRBJ2-5; tentatively, D is TRBD1 or TRBD2 (5 bases each). V gave up 3 bases and J gave up 5 bases, with 16 bases separating them. Germline CDR1 reads MDHEN; CDR2 reads SYDVKM. This CDR3 contains 15 residues. The CDR3 region is CASSLPGAGRETQYF. Written as DNA, the CDR3 is TGTGCCAGCAGTTTGCCCGGGGCAGGGCGCGAGACCCAGTACTTC.

This chain uses TRBV5-1 with TRBJ1-2; D possibly corresponds to TRBD1 (6 bases). V gave up 6 bases and J gave up 0 bases, with 21 bases separating them. The CDR3 has 17 residues. CDR1 and CDR2 from the germline V gene are SGHRS and YFSETQ. This CDR3 is CASTWTNDRPANYGYTF. The CDR3 DNA follows: TGCGCCAGCACCTGGACAAATGACAGGCCCGCTAACTATGGCTACACCTTC.

The V call is TRBV5-5, the J call TRBJ2-1; 14 nucleotides match TRBD2. The CDR3 has 15 residues. The V gene's germline CDR1 is SGHKS and CDR2 YYEKEE (reference sequence). J was trimmed by 4 bases and V by 4 bases; bases with no gene match: 1. The CDR3 nucleotides are TGTGCCAGCAGCCGGACTAGCGGGGGGTACAATGAGCAGTTCTTC. Translating it yields CASSRTSGGYNEQFF.

The rearrangement links TRBV27 to TRBJ2-7; D gene ambiguous. Trimming pared 5 bases from V and 4 bases from J, leaving 15 bases between. The length of the CDR3 is 14 residues. The germline CDR1 and CDR2 sequences are MNHEY and SMNVEV (reference sequence). In DNA form, the CDR3 reads TGTGCCAGCAGTCGCTCGCCCCGACCGTACGAGCAGTACTTC. Its protein is CASSRSPRPYEQYF.

The chain recombines TRBV5-8 with TRBJ1-3, with TRBD1 identical over 8 bases. The CDR3 runs 14 residues. V lost 1 base to trimming and J lost 6 bases; unmatched junction nucleotides: 3. CDR1 is SGHTS and CDR2 is YDEGEE in the germline V gene. CDR3 sequence reads: CASSLSDRENTIYF. CDR3 in DNA: TGTGCCAGCAGCTTGTCGGACAGGGAAAACACCATATATTTT.

This clone was detected only a few times. The V call is TRBV7-9, the J call TRBJ1-4, with TRBD1 identical over 7 bases. Germline CDR1 reads SEHNR; CDR2 reads FQNEAQ (reference sequence). The V and J ends lost 5 bases and 7 bases, in that order; junction bases with no gene match: 7. The CDR3 is 14 residues long. In DNA, the CDR3 is TGTGCCAGCAGCCCCGACAGGGAGGGTGAAAAACTGTTTTTT. Translating gives CASSPDREGEKLFF.

The V gene is TRBV6-5, the J gene TRBJ2-4, with a weak D call TRBD2 (6 bases). Trimming stripped 3 bases from V and 1 base from J, with 13 bases between. The germline gives CDR1 MNHEY, CDR2 SVGAGI. The CDR3 loop spans 16 amino acids. CDR3 sequence: CASSYGPSAAKNIQYF. The CDR3 coding sequence is TGTGCCAGCAGTTATGGGCCTAGCGCTGCCAAAAACATTCAGTACTTC.

This sequence joins TRBV10-3 and TRBJ1-5, with D maybe TRBD1 (5 bases). V was cut by 5 bases and J by 7 bases, with 12 bases left in between. Germline CDR1 is ENHRY and CDR2 is SYGVKD. The CDR3 is 13 residues long. CDR3 loop: CAISPGGEQPQHF. The CDR3 DNA reads TGTGCCATCAGTCCGGGGGGAGAACAGCCCCAGCATTTT.

V is TRBV7-8 and J is TRBJ1-6; 9 bases match TRBD1. CDR1 is SGHVS, CDR2 FQNEAQ, per germline. This CDR3 contains 16 residues. V gave up 5 bases and J gave up 10 bases; unmatched junction bases: 12. The CDR3 loop is CASSPLPGQGTSPLHF. CDR3 DNA: TGTGCCAGCAGCCCACTTCCGGGACAGGGTACCTCACCCCTCCACTTT.

The chain recombines TRBV6-6 with TRBJ2-1; possibly TRBD1 for D (5 bases). Deletions cut 6 bases from V and 0 bases from J, with 15 bases between. There are 16 residues in the CDR3. The germline V gene has CDR1 MNHNY and CDR2 SVGAGI (reference sequence). The CDR3 is CASRPDSYYSYNEQFF. In DNA, the CDR3 is TGTGCCAGCAGACCCGACAGTTACTACTCCTACAATGAGCAGTTCTTC.